This passage covers 16 T cell receptor beta chains from one sample sequenced in a study of control samples from healthy donors and cancer patients. Data came from immunoSEQ multiplex PCR; TCRdb stores just in-frame clones and leaves some out. The table includes about 130,000 clones, about 92% detected once. The sequencing input was blood. Receptor source: a woman aged 45-65 years in good health.

The CDR3 DNA reads as TGTGCCAGCAGTTACCGTGGTAATCGTGGACTAACTTATTCACCCCTCCACTTT. This translates into CASSYRGNRGLTYSPLHF. The rearrangement uses TRBV6-2 or TRBV6-3 and TRBJ1-6; D is unclear. Per germline, CDR1 MNHEY and CDR2 SVGEGT. The ends were cut back, 2 bases at V and 8 bases at J, with 22 bases in the middle. CDR3 length: 18 amino acids.

The V and J genes are TRBV27 and TRBJ2-7; D gene unclear. V was shortened by 6 bases and J by 2 bases, with 11 bases between the two germline ends. Germline V gene lookup returns CDR1 MNHEY and CDR2 SMNVEV (reference sequence). The length of the CDR3 is 13 residues. CDR3 DNA sequence: TGTGCCAGCAGCCCCAGGCTCCCCTACGAGCAGTACTTC. The encoded protein is CASSPRLPYEQYF.

This clone was recorded once. This chain uses TRBV29-1 with TRBJ2-1; TRBD1 matches at 7 bases. The CDR3 contains 13 residues. Germline V lookup: CDR1 SQVTM, CDR2 ANQGSEA. With V trimmed by 6 bases and J by 7 bases, 9 bases remained unmatched. The DNA for the CDR3 is TGCAGCGTACCAGGACAGGTCGGGAATGAGCAGTTCTTC. It codes for CSVPGQVGNEQFF.

This clone was picked up one time. The rearrangement uses TRBV10-1 and TRBJ2-2, with D maybe TRBD1 (5 bases). Germline CDR1 reads WNHNN; CDR2 reads SYGVQD (reference sequence). Trimming took 3 bases from V and 3 from J, leaving 14 bases between them. This CDR3 comprises 16 residues. Here the CDR3 DNA reads TGCGCCAGCAGTGACCCGAAGGGGTCCCACACCGGGGAGCTGTTTTTT. Its protein product is CASSDPKGSHTGELFF.

This clone was observed a single time. V is TRBV2 and J is TRBJ1-1; maybe TRBD1 (5 bases). The V end was cut by 5 bases, the J end by 4 bases, with 14 bases between. The CDR3 spans 14 residues. Germline V gene lookup returns CDR1 SNHLY and CDR2 FYNNEI. CDR3 protein: CASSPQGGTTEAFF. The DNA for the CDR3 is TGTGCCAGCAGTCCCCAGGGCGGAACCACTGAAGCTTTCTTT.

The CDR3 loop is CASSQEQLIAAGYTF. CDR3 bases: TGCGCCAGCAGCCAAGAACAGCTGATCGCGGCAGGCTACACCTTC. The chain joins TRBV4-1 to TRBJ1-2, with D uncertain. The germline V and J ends were trimmed by 0 bases and 8 bases, with 16 bases remaining between them. This CDR3 comprises 15 residues. Germline CDR1 MGHRA, CDR2 YSYEKL.

The chain couples TRBV4-2 to TRBJ2-7, with D unclear. The CDR3 runs 15 residues. CDR1 is LGHNA and CDR2 is YNFKEQ in the germline V gene. With 1 base removed from V and 0 bases from J, the gap between germline ends came to 10 bases. CDR3 sequence reads: CASSQGFGSSYEQYF. DNA for the CDR3: TGTGCCAGCAGCCAAGGGTTCGGTTCCTCCTACGAGCAGTACTTC.

This clone was counted once. This chain links TRBV18 with TRBJ1-1, with D unclear. V lost 4 bases and J lost 5, with 14 bases in between. The CDR3 has 14 residues. The germline gives CDR1 KGHSH, CDR2 LQKENI. The CDR3 DNA reads as TGTGCCAGCTCACTCCGCGGGATAGAAACTGAAGCTTTCTTT. Its protein product is CASSLRGIETEAFF.

The chain joins TRBV5-4 to TRBJ2-1; no definite D call. V was trimmed by 1 base and J by 7 bases, leaving 9 bases between them. CDR1 and CDR2 from the germline V gene are SGHNT and YYREEE (reference sequence). CDR3 length equals 13 residues. The CDR3 DNA follows: TGTGCCAGCAGCTTGACCCTCGGGAATGAGCAGTTCTTC. Its translation is CASSLTLGNEQFF.

This sequence joins TRBV30 and TRBJ1-6, with 8 bases identical to TRBD1. This CDR3 is built from 16 residues. J was trimmed by 7 bases and V by 1 base; bases with no gene match: 9. CDR1 GTSNPN and CDR2 SVGIG come from the germline V gene (reference sequence). CDR3 protein: CAWSEGRGLGNSPLHF. CDR3 bases: TGTGCCTGGAGTGAGGGCAGGGGGCTTGGGAATTCACCCCTCCACTTT.

This clone has just a few counts. This sequence joins TRBV3-1 (or the pseudogene TRBV3-2) and TRBJ2-5; 8 bases agree with TRBD2. After removal of 2 bases from V and 4 bases from J, the junction contained 6 bases not matched to a gene. The CDR3 has 15 amino acids. Germline lookup yields CDR1 LGHDT and CDR2 YNNKEL (reference sequence). CDR3 DNA: TGTGCCAGCAGCCAAACCGGGGGGGCCGTAGAGACCCAGTACTTC. Residues: CASSQTGGAVETQYF.

In nucleotides, the CDR3 is TGTGCCAGCAGCCAACCCAGTGAGAGGGCCTCAGATACGCAGTATTTT. Its translation: CASSQPSERASDTQYF. V usage is TRBV4-2 and J usage is TRBJ2-3; D perhaps matches TRBD2 (5 bases). CDR3 size: 16 residues. Looked up from germline, CDR1 is LGHNA and CDR2 is YNFKEQ. V dropped 2 bases and J dropped 4 bases, with 16 bases sitting between them.

The count of this clone is one. The chain couples TRBV11-3 to TRBJ2-7; D unclear. There are 13 residues in the CDR3. CDR1 is SGHNT, CDR2 YENEEA, per germline. Trimming took 4 bases from V and 9 from J, leaving 16 bases between them. The CDR3 nucleotides are TGTGCCAGCAGCTACCGGGCTGGTCCGGTGCAGTACTTC. Its protein product is CASSYRAGPVQYF.

The chain uses TRBV3-1 (or the pseudogene TRBV3-2) and TRBJ1-2; D possibly corresponds to TRBD1 (5 bases). Germline-derived CDR1 and CDR2 are LGHDT and YNNKEL (reference sequence). The ends were cut back, 1 base at V and 7 bases at J, with 16 bases in the middle. The CDR3 consists of 15 residues. The CDR3 here is CASSQVRGQKGGYTF. The CDR3 nucleotides are TGTGCCAGCAGCCAAGTTCGGGGCCAAAAGGGTGGCTACACCTTC.

The chain links TRBV4-2 to TRBJ2-1, with 9 bases identical to TRBD2. Trimming at V came to 0 bases and at J to 4 bases, leaving 10 bases not matched to a gene. The CDR3 is 18 amino acids. The V gene's germline CDR1 is LGHNA and CDR2 YNFKEQ. The CDR3 spells CASSQEGGSGRRYNEQFF. For the CDR3, the DNA is TGTGCCAGCAGCCAAGAAGGTGGTAGCGGGAGAAGATACAATGAGCAGTTCTTC.

J is TRBJ1-2 and V is TRBV5-1; a weak D match, TRBD1 (5 bases). The CDR3 length is 15 residues. The germline V gene has CDR1 SGHRS and CDR2 YFSETQ. Trimming took 7 bases from V and 3 from J, leaving 19 bases between them. Here the CDR3 reads CASRPPGRGDYGYTF. CDR3 in DNA: TGCGCCAGCCGCCCCCCGGGGCGCGGGGACTATGGCTACACCTTC.